One sample yielded the 27 T cell receptor beta chains listed below, sequenced in a study of blood T cell repertoires in COVID-19. Produced via immunoSEQ multiplex PCR; TCRdb's table is partial and in-frame only. Among a few hundred thousand clones, roughly nine tenths were seen once, and the ten largest hold 2% to 2.5%. The source material was peripheral blood. The receptor source for this set is a man over 45 with acute or convalescent COVID-19.

This clone was counted between two and nine times. The chain carries TRBV11-2 and TRBJ2-1; 8 bases fit TRBD1. The CDR3 spans 13 residues. V shed 5 bases and J 8 bases; nucleotides not matched to a gene: 5. The germline V gene has CDR1 SGHAT and CDR2 FQNNGV. CDR3 region: CASSPDRVDEQFF. CDR3 DNA: TGTGCCAGCAGCCCGGACAGGGTCGATGAGCAGTTCTTC. The variable domain in full, with the rest retrieved from reference TRBV11-2 and TRBJ2-1, is EAGVAQSPRYKIIEKRQSVAFWCNPISGHATLYWYQQILGQGPKLLIQFQNNGVVDDSQLPKDRFSAERLKGVDSTLKIQPAKLEDSAVYLCASSPDRVDEQFFGPGTRLTVL.

V gene TRBV4-2 combines with J gene TRBJ1-6; D is ambiguous. V was trimmed by 0 bases and J by 9 bases, leaving 18 bases between them. This CDR3 has 17 amino acids. Germline loops: CDR1 LGHNA, CDR2 YNFKEQ. The DNA for the CDR3 is TGTGCCAGCAGCCAAGATAGGCGGGCAGGCGGAGGTTCACCCCTCCACTTT. Translated, it gives CASSQDRRAGGGSPLHF.

This clone was seen a handful of times. This chain uses TRBV3-1 (or the pseudogene TRBV3-2) with TRBJ2-4, with D perhaps matching TRBD2 (6 bases). Germline-derived CDR1 and CDR2 are LGHDT and YNNKEL (reference sequence). Trimming stripped 1 base from V and 7 bases from J, with 20 bases between. This CDR3 has 17 residues. CDR3 DNA: TGTGCCAGCAGCCAAGGTTCGCCGGGGCAAGGAGGGAACATTCAGTACTTC. Protein product: CASSQGSPGQGGNIQYF.

This rearrangement joins TRBV5-1 to TRBJ2-5, with TRBD2 matching over 10 bases. J lost 3 bases, V lost 0 bases, and 8 bases had no gene match. The germline CDR1 and CDR2 sequences are SGHRS and YFSETQ. This CDR3 contains 17 residues. The CDR3 reads CASSLAVAGGTEETQYF. The CDR3 nucleotides read TGCGCCAGCAGCTTGGCTGTAGCGGGGGGTACCGAAGAGACCCAGTACTTC. Based on the CDR3 plus reference TRBV5-1 and TRBJ2-5, the full variable domain is KAGVTQTPRYLIKTRGQQVTLSCSPISGHRSVSWYQQTPGQGLQFLFEYFSETQRNKGNFPGRFSGRQFSNSRSEMNVSTLELGDSALYLCASSLAVAGGTEETQYFGPGTRLLVL.

This clone has a handful of counts. The CDR3 sequence: CASSLEGFTEAFF. The CDR3 nucleotides read TGTGCCAGCAGCTTAGAGGGGTTCACTGAAGCTTTCTTT. The gene calls are TRBV7-2 and TRBJ1-1; TRBD1 is a possible D gene (5 bases). This CDR3 is built from 13 residues. V dropped 1 base and J dropped 4 bases, with 7 bases sitting between them. Germline CDR1 and CDR2: SGHTA and FQGNSA.

CDR3 protein: CASSFDPRTEAFF. In DNA form, the CDR3 reads TGTGCCAGCAGCTTCGATCCGAGGACTGAAGCTTTCTTT. V usage is TRBV7-3 and J usage is TRBJ1-1; no reliable D call. CDR3 length: 13 amino acids. Per the germline V gene, CDR1 is SGHTA and CDR2 is FQGTGA. Deletions cut 3 bases from V and 5 bases from J, with 10 bases between.

In its sample, this clone was seen once. The chain uses TRBV7-8 and TRBJ1-1; D may be TRBD1 (6 bases). The CDR3 contains 14 residues. Per germline, CDR1 SGHVS and CDR2 FQNEAQ. V was trimmed by 3 bases and J by 1 base, leaving 9 bases between them. CDR3 residues: CASSLDSRNTEAFF. In nucleotides, the CDR3 is TGTGCCAGCAGCTTGGACAGCCGGAACACTGAAGCTTTCTTT.

V and J are TRBV12-5 and TRBJ2-6, with 7 bases lining up with TRBD2. Germline V gene data show CDR1 as LGHNT and CDR2 as FRNRAP. The CDR3 has 16 residues. J lost 1 base, V lost 0 bases, and 0 bases had no gene match. CDR3 DNA sequence: TGTGCTAGTGGTTTGGTGGGGGGGTCTGGGGCCAACGTCCTGACTTTC. Protein: CASGLVGGSGANVLTF.

The V gene is TRBV9, the J gene TRBJ2-3, with D hard to call. V lost 0 bases and J 9 bases, leaving 8 bases between the germline ends. The CDR3 is 12 amino acids. Per the germline V gene, CDR1 is SGDLS and CDR2 is YYNGEE. The CDR3 sequence: CASSVGVETQYF. The CDR3 DNA is TGTGCCAGCAGCGTAGGGGTGGAGACGCAGTATTTT. The variable domain in full, completed from reference TRBV9 and TRBJ2-3, reads DSGVTQTPKHLITATGQRVTLRCSPRSGDLSVYWYQQSLDQGLQFLIQYYNGEERAKGNILERFSAQQFPDLHSELNLSSLELGDSALYFCASSVGVETQYFGPGTRLTVL.

V is TRBV11-2 and J is TRBJ2-7; D might be TRBD2 (5 bases). This CDR3 region has 17 residues. Trimming cost V 0 bases and J 5 bases, with 20 bases left between them. Looked up from germline, CDR1 is SGHAT and CDR2 is FQNNGV. CDR3 coding DNA: TGTGCCAGCAGCTTAGATCCCATAGCGCTTACCGGCAACGAGCAGTACTTC. This codes for CASSLDPIALTGNEQYF.

V and J are TRBV14 and TRBJ1-6, with D unresolved. The CDR3 runs to 15 residues. Trimming removed 0 bases at V and 8 bases at J, with 11 bases between. CDR1 is SGHDN, CDR2 FVKESK, per germline. CDR3: CASSQDTARHSPLHF. The CDR3 nucleotides read TGTGCCAGCAGCCAAGATACGGCCAGGCATTCACCCCTCCACTTT.

The chain joins TRBV5-1 to TRBJ2-1; 7 positions match TRBD1. Germline values: CDR1 SGHRS, CDR2 YFSETQ. The CDR3 is 17 amino acids. Unmatched junction bases numbered 10, after V lost 4 bases and J lost 0 bases. The CDR3 protein is CASSVPEQGHSYNEQFF. In DNA form, the CDR3 reads TGCGCCAGCAGCGTTCCGGAACAGGGGCACTCCTACAATGAGCAGTTCTTC.

The CDR3 DNA sequence: TGTGCCAGCAGCTTGGGAAAGACAGGTACCTATGGCTACACCTTC. Amino acids: CASSLGKTGTYGYTF. The J gene is TRBJ1-2, the V gene TRBV5-6; D is perhaps TRBD1 (6 bases). In germline, CDR1 is SGHDT, CDR2 YYEEEE. The CDR3 is 15 residues long. Trimming stripped 0 bases from V and 4 bases from J, with 13 bases between.

The chain couples TRBV16 to TRBJ1-1; D is possibly TRBD1 (5 bases). The germline CDR1 and CDR2 sequences are KGHSY and FQNENV. This CDR3 has 15 residues. Trimming took off 4 bases at V and 4 bases at J, with 16 bases between the two ends. CDR3 residues: CASSPGTGRGTEAFF. Here the CDR3 DNA reads TGTGCCAGCAGCCCCGGAACAGGACGCGGCACTGAAGCTTTCTTT.

Ten or more counts support this clone. The V call is TRBV2, the J call TRBJ1-5; D is unclear. CDR1 SNHLY and CDR2 FYNNEI come from the germline V gene. Between the trimmed V and J ends, which lost 6 bases and 0 bases, there was a span of 9 bases. The CDR3 covers 14 residues. This CDR3 reads CASRDGLSNQPQHF. The CDR3, as DNA: TGTGCCAGCAGGGACGGACTTAGCAATCAGCCCCAGCATTTT.

The rearrangement joins TRBV6-1 to TRBJ1-1; 9 bases match TRBD1. This CDR3 contains 15 residues. Germline CDR1 reads MNHNS; CDR2 reads SASEGT. J was trimmed by 3 bases and V by 3 bases; bases with no gene match: 5. CDR3 sequence: CASSEYRGQDTEAFF. The CDR3 DNA reads TGTGCCAGCAGTGAGTACAGGGGGCAGGACACTGAAGCTTTCTTT.

This clone occurred once. The chain recombines TRBV21-1 with TRBJ1-4; TRBD1 was called by the table and not checked on the DNA. TRBV21-1 is a pseudogene. The CDR3 is 17 amino acids. CDR3 region: CASSKALYWAGVEKLFF. The CDR3 DNA sequence: TGTGCCAGCAGCAAAGCGCTTTACTGGGCAGGGGTTGAAAAACTGTTTTTT.

This chain connects TRBV6-5 to TRBJ2-7, with 8 nucleotides matching TRBD1. V lost 10 bases, J lost 5 bases, and 10 bases stayed unmatched. CDR3 length: 13 residues. The germline V gene encodes CDR1 MNHEY and CDR2 SVGAGI. CDR3 region: CATLTPGGHEQYF. CDR3 nucleotide sequence: TGTGCCACATTAACCCCAGGGGGCCACGAGCAGTACTTC.

This chain uses TRBV13 with TRBJ2-2; 8 bases agree with TRBD2. The J segment lost 4 bases and the V segment lost 5 bases, leaving 12 bases of the junction unmatched. The CDR3 is 17 residues long. Germline-derived CDR1 and CDR2 are PRHDT and FYEKMQ (reference sequence). CDR3 DNA: TGTGCCAGCAGCGCCCTTTGGCGGGGGGCGGCCACCGGGGAGCTGTTTTTT. Its protein product is CASSALWRGAATGELFF. Variable domain in full (rest from reference TRBV13 and TRBJ2-2): AAGVIQSPRHLIKEKRETATLKCYPIPRHDTVYWYQQGPGQDPQFLISFYEKMQSDKGSIPDRFSAQQFSDYHSELNMSSLELGDSALYFCASSALWRGAATGELFFGEGSRLTVL.

The chain employs TRBV5-1 and TRBJ2-2, with TRBD2 as a possible D gene (6 bases). V lost 5 bases and J lost 2, with 10 bases in between. Germline V CDR1 and CDR2: SGHRS, YFSETQ. The CDR3 totals 14 residues. CDR3 DNA: TGCGCCAGCAGGGAGGGCCTAAACACCGGGGAGCTGTTTTTT. Residues: CASREGLNTGELFF.

In DNA, the CDR3 is TGTGCCAGCTGCTCCCGGGACAGGGATTGTGTCGATGGCTACACCTTC. Translation: CASCSRDRDCVDGYTF. This chain links TRBV3-1 (or the pseudogene TRBV3-2) with TRBJ1-2; 9 bases fit TRBD1. This CDR3 region has 16 residues. V gave up 8 bases and J gave up 6 bases; unmatched junction bases: 16. Germline V gene data show CDR1 as LGHDT and CDR2 as YNNKEL (reference sequence).

The chain employs TRBV10-2 and TRBJ1-3; TRBD1 agrees at 8 bases. The ends lost 0 bases at V and 0 bases at J; junction bases unmatched: 4. This CDR3 has 17 amino acids. Germline assignment: CDR1 WSHSY and CDR2 SAAADI. The CDR3 DNA sequence: TGCGCCAGCAGTGAGTCGGCAGGGGGCTTCTCTGGAAACACCATATATTTT. This translates into CASSESAGGFSGNTIYF.

The chain carries TRBV6-2 or TRBV6-3 and TRBJ2-1, with 11 bases aligning to TRBD2. Per the germline V gene, CDR1 is MNHEY and CDR2 is SVGEGT. The CDR3 runs 17 residues. Trimming removed 6 bases from V and 5 bases from J; junction bases left unmatched: 12. CDR3 region: CASSTRTSGLRDNEQFF. CDR3 nucleotides: TGTGCCAGCAGCACCCGGACTAGCGGGTTACGGGACAATGAGCAGTTCTTC.

This rearrangement joins TRBV14 to TRBJ1-4; a possible D gene is TRBD1 (5 bases). The CDR3 totals 14 residues. The germline V gene has CDR1 SGHDN and CDR2 FVKESK. Trimming stripped 1 base from V and 8 bases from J, with 11 bases between. The chain's CDR3 is CASSQVGGYEKLFF. For the CDR3, the DNA is TGTGCCAGCAGCCAAGTTGGGGGGTACGAAAAACTGTTTTTT.

The rearrangement links TRBV3-1 (or the pseudogene TRBV3-2) to TRBJ2-5; D remains ambiguous. Trimming took 4 bases from V and 8 from J, leaving 11 bases between them. Germline V gene lookup returns CDR1 LGHDT and CDR2 YNNKEL (reference sequence). The CDR3 has 12 amino acids. The CDR3 bases are TGTGCCAGCAGCCCGCCCGGAGTCACCCAGTACTTC. Its protein product is CASSPPGVTQYF.

The V and J genes are TRBV2 and TRBJ2-5, with 9 bases identical to TRBD2. Trimming at V came to 3 bases and at J to 4 bases, leaving 12 bases not matched to a gene. This CDR3 has 17 residues. The germline gives CDR1 SNHLY, CDR2 FYNNEI. Here the CDR3 DNA reads TGTGCCAGCAGTGAGTTCGTCTGGTCTAGCGGGGCAGAGACCCAGTACTTC. It translates to CASSEFVWSSGAETQYF.

The rearrangement uses TRBV9 and TRBJ2-7; tentatively, D is TRBD2 (5 bases). V dropped 0 bases and J dropped 2 bases, with 12 bases sitting between them. Germline V gene data show CDR1 as SGDLS and CDR2 as YYNGEE. This CDR3 is built from 15 residues. CDR3 nucleotides: TGTGCCAGCAGCGTAGGGGTCACGGGGACCTACGAGCAGTACTTC. Its protein is CASSVGVTGTYEQYF.